These 2 T cell receptor beta chains came from one sample sequenced in a study of T cells in Graves' hyperthyroidism and ophthalmopathy. Researchers amplified the TCR beta CDR3 regions from RNA transcripts. When the TCR CDR3 underwent first-round RT-PCR, the HTBI primer set was used. TCRdb analysed the multiplex PCR reads with MiXCR anew, one entry per CDR3 protein. The sample yields some 770,000 distinct CDR3 sequences, 15% to 20% seen once. Sample: blood. These receptors were collected from a young man with Graves' hyperthyroidism.

The V gene is TRBV20-1, the J gene TRBJ2-1; D perhaps matches TRBD2 (6 bases). Trimming pared 4 bases from V and 2 bases from J, leaving 15 bases between. The germline V gene has CDR1 DFQATT and CDR2 SNEGSKA (reference sequence). This CDR3 comprises 15 residues. CDR3 protein: CSANKGLKAYNEQFF. The CDR3 nucleotides read TGCAGTGCTAACAAGGGACTCAAAGCCTACAATGAGCAGTTCTTC.

This clonotype was counted at least ten times. The chain uses TRBV20-1 and TRBJ2-5; tentatively, D is TRBD1 (6 bases). From germline, CDR1 is DFQATT and CDR2 SNEGSKA (reference sequence). This CDR3 is 16 amino acids long. V was trimmed by 3 bases and J by 1 base, leaving 18 bases between them. CDR3 nucleotide sequence: TGCAGTGCTAGGTCGGCAGGGGTTGAGGTCCAAGAGACCCAGTACTTC. Protein: CSARSAGVEVQETQYF.